This is a list of T cell receptor beta chains from one sample in a study of sequential checkpoint blockade in melanoma. Clones were sequenced by immunoSEQ multiplex PCR, and TCRdb holds only the in-frame ones, with some missing. The sample records about 4,800 clones, approximately 35% being singletons. The material was tumor tissue (inferred from file names), obtained from a patient given nivolumab and ipilimumab in sequence. The receptors were gathered from a human donor with melanoma. Each CDR3 is given with its conserved first and last residue. The D gene is left open where the match is weak. Part of the rows lack a size; the others show once, few, many or a class for expanded clones.

TRBV9	.	TRBJ2-5	TRBD2	TGTGCCAGCAGCGTAGCTAGCGGGAGCGGGGAGACCCAGTACTTC	CASSVASGSGETQYF
TRBV14	.	TRBJ1-2	.	TGTGCCAGCAGCCAAGCGACAGGTTTGGGCTACACCTTC	CASSQATGLGYTF
TRBV6-8	few	TRBJ1-1	.	TGTGCCAGCAAACGACGGATAAGTGAAGCTTTCTTT	CASKRRISEAFF
TRBV14	.	TRBJ2-5	.	TGTGCCAGCAGCCAATCACCGGGAAGGGAGACCCAGTACTTC	CASSQSPGRETQYF
TRBV11-3	.	TRBJ2-7	TRBD1	TGTGCCAGCAGCTTTGGACAGGGGGTTAGTGGGCAGTACTTC	CASSFGQGVSGQYF
TRBV6-8	.	TRBJ2-4	TRBD2	TGTGCCAGTAGGTCAAGCGGGGAGAAAAACATTCAGTACTTC	CASRSSGEKNIQYF
TRBV11-3	many	TRBJ2-5	.	TGTGCCAGCAGGTCGGGGGCGGGGGAGCACCAAGAGACCCAGTACTTC	CASRSGAGEHQETQYF
TRBV28	.	TRBJ1-2	TRBD1	TGTGCCAGCAGTTCCACAGGGGGCCGGGGCTACACCTTC	CASSSTGGRGYTF
TRBV19	.	TRBJ1-5	TRBD1	TGTGCCAGTAGTATAGGGTCGGGGGCCCAGGGGGCCCAGCATTTT	CASSIGSGAQGAQHF
TRBV19	.	TRBJ1-5	TRBD1	TGTGCCAGTAGGGACAGGGGCTTGCAGCCCCAGCATTTT	CASRDRGLQPQHF
TRBV11-3	.	TRBJ2-3	TRBD2	TGTGCCAGCAGCCCTGCTAGCGGGAGGGCGGAAGATACGCAGTATTTT	CASSPASGRAEDTQYF
TRBV9	.	TRBJ2-7	.	TGTGCCAGCAGCGGCTCTATCCAGGGGCTATCCTACGAGCAGTACTTC	CASSGSIQGLSYEQYF
TRBV28	.	TRBJ1-3	.	TGTGCCAGCAGTTTTCAGGGAAGCTCTGGAAACACCATATATTTT	CASSFQGSSGNTIYF
TRBV6-8	few	TRBJ1-5	.	TGTGCCAGTGCCTGGGACGGTTTTATGGGCAATCAGCCCCAGCATTTT	CASAWDGFMGNQPQHF
TRBV11-3	.	TRBJ2-7	TRBD2	TGTGCCAGCAGCTTGACGGAAGGACTAGCCGAGCAGTACTTC	CASSLTEGLAEQYF